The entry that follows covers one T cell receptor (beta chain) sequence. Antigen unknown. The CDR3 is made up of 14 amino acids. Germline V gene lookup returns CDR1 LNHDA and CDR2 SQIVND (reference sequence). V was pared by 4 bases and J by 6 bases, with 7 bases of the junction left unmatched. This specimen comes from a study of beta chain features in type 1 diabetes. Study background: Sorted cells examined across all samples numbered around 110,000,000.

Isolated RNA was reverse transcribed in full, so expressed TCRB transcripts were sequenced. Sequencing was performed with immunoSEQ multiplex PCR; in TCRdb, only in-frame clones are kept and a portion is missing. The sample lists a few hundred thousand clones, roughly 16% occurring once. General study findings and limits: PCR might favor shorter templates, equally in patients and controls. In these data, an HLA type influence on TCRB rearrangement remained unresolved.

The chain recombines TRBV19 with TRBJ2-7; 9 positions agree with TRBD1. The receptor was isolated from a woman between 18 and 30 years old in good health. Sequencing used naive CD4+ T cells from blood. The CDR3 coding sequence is TGTGCCAGTAGTACCCAAACAGGGGGCGGCGAGCAGTACTTC. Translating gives CASSTQTGGGEQYF. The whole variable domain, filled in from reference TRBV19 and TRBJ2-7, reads DGGITQSPKYLFRKEGQNVTLSCEQNLNHDAMYWYRQDPGQGLRLIYYSQIVNDFQKGDIAEGYSVSREKKESFPLTVTSAQKNPTAFYLCASSTQTGGGEQYFGPGTRLTVT.